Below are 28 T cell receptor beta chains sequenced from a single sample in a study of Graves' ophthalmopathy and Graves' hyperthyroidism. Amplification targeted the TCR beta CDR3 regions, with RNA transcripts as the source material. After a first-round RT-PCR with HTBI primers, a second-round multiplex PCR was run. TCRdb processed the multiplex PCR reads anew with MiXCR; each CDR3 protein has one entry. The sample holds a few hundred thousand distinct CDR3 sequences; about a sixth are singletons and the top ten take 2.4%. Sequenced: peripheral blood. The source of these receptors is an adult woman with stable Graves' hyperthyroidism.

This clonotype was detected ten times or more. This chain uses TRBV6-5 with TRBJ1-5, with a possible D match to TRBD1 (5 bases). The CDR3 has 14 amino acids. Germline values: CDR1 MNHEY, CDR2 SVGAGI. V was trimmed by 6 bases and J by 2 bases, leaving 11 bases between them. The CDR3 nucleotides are TGTGCCAGCAGGTCGGTGGGGGGCAATCAGCCCCAGCATTTT. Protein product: CASRSVGGNQPQHF.

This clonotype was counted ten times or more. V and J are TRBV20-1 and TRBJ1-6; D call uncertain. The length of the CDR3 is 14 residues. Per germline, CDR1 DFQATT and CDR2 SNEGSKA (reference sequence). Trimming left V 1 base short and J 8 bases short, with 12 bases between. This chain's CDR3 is CSARGDLWDSPLHF. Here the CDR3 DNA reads TGCAGTGCTAGAGGGGATTTGTGGGATTCACCCCTCCACTTT.

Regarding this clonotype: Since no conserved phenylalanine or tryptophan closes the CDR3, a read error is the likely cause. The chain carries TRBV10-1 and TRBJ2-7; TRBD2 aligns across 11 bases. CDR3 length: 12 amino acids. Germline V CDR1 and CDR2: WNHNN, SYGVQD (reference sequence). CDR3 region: CAGSGLAGEQYI. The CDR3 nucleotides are TGCGCCGGCAGTGGACTAGCGGGCGAGCAGTACATC.

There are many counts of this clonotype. The CDR3 DNA sequence: TGTGCCAGCAGTTTGGGGACAGCGAACACTGAAGCTTTCTTT. Amino acids: CASSLGTANTEAFF. The V and J genes are TRBV12-3 or TRBV12-4 and TRBJ1-1; TRBD1 aligns across 7 bases. J lost 1 base, V lost 3 bases, and 2 bases had no gene match. This CDR3 comprises 14 residues.

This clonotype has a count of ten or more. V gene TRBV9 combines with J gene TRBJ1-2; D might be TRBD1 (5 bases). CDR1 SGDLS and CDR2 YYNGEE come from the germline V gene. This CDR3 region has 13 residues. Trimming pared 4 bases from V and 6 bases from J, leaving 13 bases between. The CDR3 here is CASSRQQANGYTF. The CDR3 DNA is TGTGCCAGCAGCCGGCAACAGGCGAATGGCTACACCTTC.

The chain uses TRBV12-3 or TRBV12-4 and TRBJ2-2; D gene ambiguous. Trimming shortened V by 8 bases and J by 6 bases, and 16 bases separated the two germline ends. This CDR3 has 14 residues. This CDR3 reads CASQTSNPAGELFF. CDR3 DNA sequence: TGTGCCAGCCAAACAAGTAATCCGGCCGGGGAGCTGTTTTTT.

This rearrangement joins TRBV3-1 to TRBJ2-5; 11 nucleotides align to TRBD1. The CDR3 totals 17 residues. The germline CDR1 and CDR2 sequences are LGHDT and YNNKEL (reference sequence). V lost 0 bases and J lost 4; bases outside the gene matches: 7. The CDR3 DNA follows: TGTGCCAGCAGCCAAGACAGTACCGGGACAGGGGGAGAGACCCAGTACTTC. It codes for CASSQDSTGTGGETQYF.

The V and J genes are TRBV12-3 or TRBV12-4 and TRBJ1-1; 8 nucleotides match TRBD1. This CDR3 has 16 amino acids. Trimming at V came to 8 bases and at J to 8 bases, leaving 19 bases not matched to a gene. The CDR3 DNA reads TGTGCCAGCGTTGCTGACAGGGGCCCCCCGATGCCCGAAGCTTTCTTT. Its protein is CASVADRGPPMPEAFF.

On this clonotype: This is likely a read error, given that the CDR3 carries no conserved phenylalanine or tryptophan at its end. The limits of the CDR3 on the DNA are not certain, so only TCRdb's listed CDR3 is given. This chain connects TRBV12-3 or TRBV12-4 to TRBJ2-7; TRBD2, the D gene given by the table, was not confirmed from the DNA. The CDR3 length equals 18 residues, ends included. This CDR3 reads CASSPSTSGSVWSYEQYL.

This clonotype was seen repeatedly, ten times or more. In nucleotides, the CDR3 is TGTGCCAGCAGTCCCCGAACTAGCGGGTGGAGCTCCTACGAGCAGTACTTC. Translated: CASSPRTSGWSSYEQYF. J is TRBJ2-7 and V is TRBV27; 9 bases fit TRBD2. V was pared by 5 bases and J by 0 bases, with 11 bases of the junction left unmatched. The CDR3 has 17 residues. Per germline, CDR1 MNHEY and CDR2 SMNVEV (reference sequence).

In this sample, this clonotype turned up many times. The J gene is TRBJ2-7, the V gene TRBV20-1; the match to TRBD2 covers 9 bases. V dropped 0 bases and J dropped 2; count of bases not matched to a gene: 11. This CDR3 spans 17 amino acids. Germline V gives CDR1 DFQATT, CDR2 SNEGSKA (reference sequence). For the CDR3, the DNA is TGCAGTGCTAGAGATCGGCTAGCGGGATCTGGCCCCTACGAGCAGTACTTC. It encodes CSARDRLAGSGPYEQYF.

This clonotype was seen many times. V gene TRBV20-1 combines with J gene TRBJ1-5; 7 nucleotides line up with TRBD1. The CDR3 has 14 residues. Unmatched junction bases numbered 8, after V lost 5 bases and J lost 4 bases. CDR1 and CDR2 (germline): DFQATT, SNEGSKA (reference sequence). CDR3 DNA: TGCAGTGCTTTCCGACAGGGTGGGAATCAGCCCCAGCATTTT. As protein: CSAFRQGGNQPQHF.

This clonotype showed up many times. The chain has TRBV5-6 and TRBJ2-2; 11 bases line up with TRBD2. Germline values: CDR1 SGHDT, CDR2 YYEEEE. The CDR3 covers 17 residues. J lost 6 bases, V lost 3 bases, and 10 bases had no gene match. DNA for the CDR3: TGTGCCAGCAGCTCTTCTACGACTAGCGGGAAATCCGGGGAGCTGTTTTTT. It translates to CASSSSTTSGKSGELFF.

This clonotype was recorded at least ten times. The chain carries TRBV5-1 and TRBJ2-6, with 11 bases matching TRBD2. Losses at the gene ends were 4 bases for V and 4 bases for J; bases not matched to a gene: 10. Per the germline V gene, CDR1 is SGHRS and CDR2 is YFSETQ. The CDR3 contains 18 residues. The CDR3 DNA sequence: TGCGCCAGCAGCCTGGAACCTAGCGGGAGGACAGGGGCCAACGTCCTGACTTTC. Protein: CASSLEPSGRTGANVLTF.

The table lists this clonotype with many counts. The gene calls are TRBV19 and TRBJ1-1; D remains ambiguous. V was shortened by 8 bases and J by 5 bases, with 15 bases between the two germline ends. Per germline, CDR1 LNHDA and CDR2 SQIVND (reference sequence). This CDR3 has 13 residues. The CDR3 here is CASSNWALTEAFF. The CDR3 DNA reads TGTGCCAGTTCTAACTGGGCCCTAACTGAAGCTTTCTTT.

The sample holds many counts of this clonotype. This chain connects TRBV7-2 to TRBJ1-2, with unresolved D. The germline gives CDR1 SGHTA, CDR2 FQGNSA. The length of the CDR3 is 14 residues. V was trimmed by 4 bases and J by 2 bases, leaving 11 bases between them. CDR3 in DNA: TGTGCCAGCAGCTCTCGGCCCGACAACTATGGCTACACCTTC. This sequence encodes CASSSRPDNYGYTF.

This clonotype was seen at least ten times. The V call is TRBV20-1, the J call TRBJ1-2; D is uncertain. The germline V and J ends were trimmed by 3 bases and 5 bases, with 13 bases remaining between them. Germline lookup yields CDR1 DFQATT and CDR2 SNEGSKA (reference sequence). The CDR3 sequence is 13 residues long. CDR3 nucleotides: TGCAGTGCTAGGTGGCCGGGGAGTTATGGCTACACCTTC. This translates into CSARWPGSYGYTF.

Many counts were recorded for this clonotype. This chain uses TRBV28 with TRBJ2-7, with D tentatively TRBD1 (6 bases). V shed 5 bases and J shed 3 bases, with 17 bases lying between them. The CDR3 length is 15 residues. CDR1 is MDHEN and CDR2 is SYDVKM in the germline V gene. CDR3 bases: TGTGCCAGCAGTGCAACAGGGTCAAGTCGCTACGAGCAGTACTTC. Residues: CASSATGSSRYEQYF.

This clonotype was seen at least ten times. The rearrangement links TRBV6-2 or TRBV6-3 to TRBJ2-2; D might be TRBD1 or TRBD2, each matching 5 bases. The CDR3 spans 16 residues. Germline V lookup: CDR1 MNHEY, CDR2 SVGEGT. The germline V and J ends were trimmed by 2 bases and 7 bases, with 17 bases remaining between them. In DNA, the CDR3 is TGTGCCAGCAGTTACCTGGGACCGAGTGTTGGCGGGGAGCTGTTTTTT. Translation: CASSYLGPSVGGELFF.

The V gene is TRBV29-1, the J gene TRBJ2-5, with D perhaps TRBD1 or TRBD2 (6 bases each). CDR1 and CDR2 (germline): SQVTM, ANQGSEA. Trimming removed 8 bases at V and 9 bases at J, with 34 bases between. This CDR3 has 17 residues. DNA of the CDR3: TGCAGCATTGCAGGGTGGGGCTCCGGGGGCGGCAGTGTGGCCCAGTACTTC. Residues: CSIAGWGSGGGSVAQYF. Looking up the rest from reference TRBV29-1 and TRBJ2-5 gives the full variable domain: SAVISQKPSRDICQRGTSLTIQCQVDSQVTMMFWYRQQPGQSLTLIATANQGSEATYESGFVIDKFPISRPNLTFSTLTVSNMSPEDSSIYLCSIAGWGSGGGSVAQYFGPGTRLLVL.

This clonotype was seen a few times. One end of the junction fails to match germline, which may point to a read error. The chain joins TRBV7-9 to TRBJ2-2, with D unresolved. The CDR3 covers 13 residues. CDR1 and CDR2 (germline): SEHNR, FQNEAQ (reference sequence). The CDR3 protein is CVSFTTNTGELFF. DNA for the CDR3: TGTGTCAGCTTCACTACGAACACCGGGGAGCTGTTTTTT.

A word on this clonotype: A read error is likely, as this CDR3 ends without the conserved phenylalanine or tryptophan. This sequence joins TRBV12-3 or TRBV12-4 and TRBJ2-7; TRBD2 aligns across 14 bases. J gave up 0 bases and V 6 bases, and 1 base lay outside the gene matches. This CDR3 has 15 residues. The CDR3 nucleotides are TGTGCCAGCAGAGGGACTAGCGGGAGCTCCTACGAGCAGTACTAC. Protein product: CASRGTSGSSYEQYY.

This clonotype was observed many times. CDR3 nucleotides: TGTGCCAGCAGCACTATGACAGGGGGCCGGGAGCAGTACTTC. Translated, it gives CASSTMTGGREQYF. The chain couples TRBV6-2 or TRBV6-3 to TRBJ2-7, with 10 bases lining up with TRBD1. The V and J ends lost 6 bases and 7 bases, in that order; junction bases with no gene match: 9. Germline CDR1 MNHEY, CDR2 SVGEGT. The CDR3 extends over 14 amino acids.

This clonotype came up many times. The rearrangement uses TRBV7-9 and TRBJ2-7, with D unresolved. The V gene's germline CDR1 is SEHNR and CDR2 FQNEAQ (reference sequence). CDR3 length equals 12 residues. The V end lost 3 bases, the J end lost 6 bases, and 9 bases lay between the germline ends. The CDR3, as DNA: TGTGCCAGCAGCTTCGGAAGGGTCGAGCAGTACTTC. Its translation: CASSFGRVEQYF.

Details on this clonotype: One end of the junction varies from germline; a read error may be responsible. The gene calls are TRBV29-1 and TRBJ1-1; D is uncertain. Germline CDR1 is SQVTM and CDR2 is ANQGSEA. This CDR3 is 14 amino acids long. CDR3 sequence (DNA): TGCAGCCTTGAAGAGTGGCAGCACAACACTGAAGCTTTCTTT. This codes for CSLEEWQHNTEAFF.

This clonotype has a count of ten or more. The CDR3: CASSQGQGTSYEQYF. In nucleotides, the CDR3 is TGTGCCAGCAGTCAAGGACAGGGGACGTCCTACGAGCAGTACTTC. This chain connects TRBV28 to TRBJ2-7; TRBD1 agrees at 9 bases. This CDR3 spans 15 amino acids. Germline loops: CDR1 MDHEN, CDR2 SYDVKM. J gave up 1 base and V 5 bases, and 6 bases lay outside the gene matches.

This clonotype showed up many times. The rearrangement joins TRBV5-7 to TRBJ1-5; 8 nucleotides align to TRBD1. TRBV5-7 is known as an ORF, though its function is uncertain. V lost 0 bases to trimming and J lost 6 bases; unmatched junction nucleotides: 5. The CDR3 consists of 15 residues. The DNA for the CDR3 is TGTGCCAGCAGCTTGGCAGGGGGCCGCGGTCAGCCCCAGCATTTT. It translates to CASSLAGGRGQPQHF.

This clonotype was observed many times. The CDR3 region has the DNA TGTGCCAGCAGTTTAGTGGATACCTACGAGCAGTACTTC. Amino acids: CASSLVDTYEQYF. The chain joins TRBV28 to TRBJ2-7; no clear D. Germline V gene sequence: CDR1 MDHEN, CDR2 SYDVKM. CDR3 length: 13 amino acids. V dropped 2 bases and J dropped 2 bases, with 7 bases sitting between them.